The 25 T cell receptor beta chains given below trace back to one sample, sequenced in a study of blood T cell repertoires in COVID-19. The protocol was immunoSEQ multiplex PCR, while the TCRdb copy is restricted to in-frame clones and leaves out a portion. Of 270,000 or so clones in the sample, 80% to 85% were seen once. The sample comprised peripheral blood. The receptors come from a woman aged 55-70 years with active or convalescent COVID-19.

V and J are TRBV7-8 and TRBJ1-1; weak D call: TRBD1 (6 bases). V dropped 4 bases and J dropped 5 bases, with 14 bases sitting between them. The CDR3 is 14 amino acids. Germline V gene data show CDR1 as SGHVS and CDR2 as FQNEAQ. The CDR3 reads CASSYPRGGTEAFF. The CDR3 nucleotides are TGTGCCAGCAGCTACCCGAGGGGGGGGACTGAAGCTTTCTTT.

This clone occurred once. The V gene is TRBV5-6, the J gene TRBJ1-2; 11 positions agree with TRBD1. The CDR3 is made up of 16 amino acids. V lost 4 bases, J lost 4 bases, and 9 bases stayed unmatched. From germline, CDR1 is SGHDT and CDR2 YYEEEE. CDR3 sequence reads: CASSRDRGYPAYGYTF. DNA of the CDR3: TGTGCCAGCAGCAGGGACAGGGGGTACCCAGCCTATGGCTACACCTTC.

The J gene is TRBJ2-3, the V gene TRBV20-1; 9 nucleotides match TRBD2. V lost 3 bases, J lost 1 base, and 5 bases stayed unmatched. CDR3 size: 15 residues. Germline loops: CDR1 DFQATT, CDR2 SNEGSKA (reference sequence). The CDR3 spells CSASLRGGRTDTQYF. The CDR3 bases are TGCAGTGCTAGTCTGCGGGGGGGTCGCACAGATACGCAGTATTTT.

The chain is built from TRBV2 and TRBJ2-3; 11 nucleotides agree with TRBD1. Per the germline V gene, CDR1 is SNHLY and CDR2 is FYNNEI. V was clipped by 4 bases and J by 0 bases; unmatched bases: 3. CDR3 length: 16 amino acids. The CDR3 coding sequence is TGTGCCAGCAGTGGGACAGGGGGCACTAGCACAGATACGCAGTATTTT. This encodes CASSGTGGTSTDTQYF. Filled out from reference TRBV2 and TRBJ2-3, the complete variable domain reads EPEVTQTPSHQVTQMGQEVILRCVPISNHLYFYWYRQILGQKVEFLVSFYNNEISEKSEIFDDQFSVERPDGSNFTLKIRSTKLEDSAMYFCASSGTGGTSTDTQYFGPGTRLTVL.

CDR3 amino acids: CSVQGQTGELFF. CDR3 DNA sequence: TGCAGCGTGCAGGGTCAAACCGGGGAGCTGTTTTTT. J is TRBJ2-2 and V is TRBV29-1; weak D call: TRBD1 (5 bases). CDR3 length: 12 amino acids. CDR1 is SQVTM and CDR2 is ANQGSEA in the germline V gene. The ends were cut back, 6 bases at V and 5 bases at J, with 10 bases in the middle.

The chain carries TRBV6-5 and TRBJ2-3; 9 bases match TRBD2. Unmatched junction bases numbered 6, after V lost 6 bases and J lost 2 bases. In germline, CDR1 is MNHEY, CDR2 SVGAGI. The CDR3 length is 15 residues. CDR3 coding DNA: TGTGCCAGCAGCGTTAGCGGGGGATCCACAGATACGCAGTATTTT. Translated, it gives CASSVSGGSTDTQYF.

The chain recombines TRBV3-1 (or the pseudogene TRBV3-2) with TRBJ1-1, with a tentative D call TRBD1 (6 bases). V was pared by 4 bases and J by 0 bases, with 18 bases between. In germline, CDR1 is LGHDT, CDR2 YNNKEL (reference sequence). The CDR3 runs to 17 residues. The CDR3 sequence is CASSRRQGWVVNTEAFF. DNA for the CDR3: TGTGCCAGCAGCCGCCGGCAGGGGTGGGTTGTGAACACTGAAGCTTTCTTT.

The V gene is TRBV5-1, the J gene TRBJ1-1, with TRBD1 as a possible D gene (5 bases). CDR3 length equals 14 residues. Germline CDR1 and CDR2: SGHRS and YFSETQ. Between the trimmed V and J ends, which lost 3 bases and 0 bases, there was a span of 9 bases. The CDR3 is CASSSAGLNTEAFF. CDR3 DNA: TGCGCCAGCAGCTCGGCAGGGTTGAACACTGAAGCTTTCTTT.

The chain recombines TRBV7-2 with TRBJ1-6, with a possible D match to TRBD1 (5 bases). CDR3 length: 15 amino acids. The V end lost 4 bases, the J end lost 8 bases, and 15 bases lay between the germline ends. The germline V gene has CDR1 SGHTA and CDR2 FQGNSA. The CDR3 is CASSYGGGSYSPLHF. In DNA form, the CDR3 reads TGTGCCAGCAGCTATGGGGGGGGGTCATATTCACCCCTCCACTTT.

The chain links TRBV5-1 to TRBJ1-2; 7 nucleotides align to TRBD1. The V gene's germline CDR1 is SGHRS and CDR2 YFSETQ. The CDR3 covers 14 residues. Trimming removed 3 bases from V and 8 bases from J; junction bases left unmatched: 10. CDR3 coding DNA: TGCGCCAGCAGCTCAGACAGGGCGGGGAGAGGCTACACCTTC. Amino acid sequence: CASSSDRAGRGYTF.

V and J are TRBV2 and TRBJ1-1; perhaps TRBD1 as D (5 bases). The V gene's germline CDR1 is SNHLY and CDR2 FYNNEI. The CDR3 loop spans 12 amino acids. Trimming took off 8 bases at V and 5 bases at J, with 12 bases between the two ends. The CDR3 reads CASRRGDTEAFF. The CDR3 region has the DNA TGTGCCAGCCGGAGGGGTGATACTGAAGCTTTCTTT.

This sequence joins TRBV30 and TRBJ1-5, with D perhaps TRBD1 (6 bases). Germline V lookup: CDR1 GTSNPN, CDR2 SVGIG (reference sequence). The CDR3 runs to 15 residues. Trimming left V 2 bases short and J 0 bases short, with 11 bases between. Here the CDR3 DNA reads TGTGCCTGGAGTCAGGGGATTATTAGCAATCAGCCCCAGCATTTT. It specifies CAWSQGIISNQPQHF.

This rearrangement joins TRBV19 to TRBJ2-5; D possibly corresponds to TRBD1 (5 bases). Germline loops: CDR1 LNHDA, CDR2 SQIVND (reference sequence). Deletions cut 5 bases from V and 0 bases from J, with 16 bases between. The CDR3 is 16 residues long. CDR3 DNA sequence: TGTGCCAGTAGTCCGCTTGGCAGGGAACACCAAGAGACCCAGTACTTC. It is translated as CASSPLGREHQETQYF.

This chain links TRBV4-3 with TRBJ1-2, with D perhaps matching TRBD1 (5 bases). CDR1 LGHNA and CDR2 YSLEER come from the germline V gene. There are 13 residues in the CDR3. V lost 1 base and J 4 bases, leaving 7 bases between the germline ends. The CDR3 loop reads CASSQARAYGYTF. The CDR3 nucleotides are TGCGCCAGCAGCCAAGCCAGGGCCTATGGCTACACCTTC.

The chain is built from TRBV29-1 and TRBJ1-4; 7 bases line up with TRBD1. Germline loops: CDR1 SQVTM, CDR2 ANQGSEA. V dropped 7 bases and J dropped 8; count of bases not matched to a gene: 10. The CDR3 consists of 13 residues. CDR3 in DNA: TGCAGCGGTCTACAGGGGAGTGGGGAAAAACTGTTTTTT. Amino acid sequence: CSGLQGSGEKLFF. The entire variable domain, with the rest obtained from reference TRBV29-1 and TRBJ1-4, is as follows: SAVISQKPSRDICQRGTSLTIQCQVDSQVTMMFWYRQQPGQSLTLIATANQGSEATYESGFVIDKFPISRPNLTFSTLTVSNMSPEDSSIYLCSGLQGSGEKLFFGSGTQLSVL.

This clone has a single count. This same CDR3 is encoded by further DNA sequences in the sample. CDR3 in amino acids: CASSLKQGETQYF. The CDR3 DNA sequence: TGTGCCAGCAGCTTAAAACAGGGAGAGACCCAGTACTTC. The genes are TRBV11-3 and TRBJ2-5, with TRBD1 as a possible D gene (6 bases). Germline lookup yields CDR1 SGHNT and CDR2 YENEEA. Trimming cost V 2 bases and J 4 bases, with 8 bases left between them. CDR3 size: 13 residues.

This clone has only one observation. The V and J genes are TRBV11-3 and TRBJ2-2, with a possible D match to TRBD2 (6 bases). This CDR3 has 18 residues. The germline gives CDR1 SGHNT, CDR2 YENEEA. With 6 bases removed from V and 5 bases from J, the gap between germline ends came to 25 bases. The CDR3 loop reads CASSPPSGGALGTGELFF. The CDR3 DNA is TGTGCCAGCAGTCCCCCTTCCGGCGGGGCCTTGGGAACCGGGGAGCTGTTTTTT.

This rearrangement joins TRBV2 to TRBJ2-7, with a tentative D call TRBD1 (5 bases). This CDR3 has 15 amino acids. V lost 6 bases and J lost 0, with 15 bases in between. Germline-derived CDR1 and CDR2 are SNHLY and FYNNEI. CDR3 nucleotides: TGTGCCAGCAGAAGTCTTGGGGCAGTCTCCTACGAGCAGTACTTC. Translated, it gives CASRSLGAVSYEQYF.

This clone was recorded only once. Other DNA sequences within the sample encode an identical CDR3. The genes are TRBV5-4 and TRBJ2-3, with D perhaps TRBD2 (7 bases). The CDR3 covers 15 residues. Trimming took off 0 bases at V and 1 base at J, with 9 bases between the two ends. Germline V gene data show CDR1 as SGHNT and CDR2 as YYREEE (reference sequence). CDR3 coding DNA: TGTGCCAGCAGCTTGGCGGGGGGCCGCACAGATACGCAGTATTTT. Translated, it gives CASSLAGGRTDTQYF.

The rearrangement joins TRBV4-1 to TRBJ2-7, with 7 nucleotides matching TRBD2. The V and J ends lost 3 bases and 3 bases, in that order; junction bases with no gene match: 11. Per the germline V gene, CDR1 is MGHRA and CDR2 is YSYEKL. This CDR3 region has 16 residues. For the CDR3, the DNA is TGCGCCAGCAGCCACGGGGGGACCAGTAATTTCTACGAGCAGTACTTC. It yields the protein CASSHGGTSNFYEQYF.

CDR3 sequence reads: CASSQGGPGNQPQHF. The CDR3 DNA reads as TGTGCCAGCAGCCAAGGCGGGCCAGGCAATCAGCCCCAGCATTTT. The chain couples TRBV4-2 to TRBJ1-5; D ambiguous. Deletions cut 1 base from V and 2 bases from J, with 9 bases between. Per germline, CDR1 LGHNA and CDR2 YNFKEQ. CDR3 length: 15 residues.

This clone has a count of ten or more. CDR3 amino acids: CASSLGLTGGNTIYF. CDR3 bases: TGTGCCAGCAGTCTCGGACTCACCGGGGGAAACACCATATATTTT. V is TRBV6-2 or TRBV6-3 and J is TRBJ1-3; D unresolved. The CDR3 is made up of 15 amino acids. V lost 5 bases, J lost 4 bases, and 15 bases lay in between. CDR1 is MNHEY and CDR2 is SVGEGT in the germline V gene.

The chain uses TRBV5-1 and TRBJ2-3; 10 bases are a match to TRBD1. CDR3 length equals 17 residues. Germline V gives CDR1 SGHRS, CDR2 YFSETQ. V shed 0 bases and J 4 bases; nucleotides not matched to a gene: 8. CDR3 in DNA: TGCGCCAGCAGCTTGGCAGTGGGGACAGGGGAATCAGATACGCAGTATTTT. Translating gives CASSLAVGTGESDTQYF. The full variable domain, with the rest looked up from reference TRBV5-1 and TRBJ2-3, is KAGVTQTPRYLIKTRGQQVTLSCSPISGHRSVSWYQQTPGQGLQFLFEYFSETQRNKGNFPGRFSGRQFSNSRSEMNVSTLELGDSALYLCASSLAVGTGESDTQYFGPGTRLTVL.

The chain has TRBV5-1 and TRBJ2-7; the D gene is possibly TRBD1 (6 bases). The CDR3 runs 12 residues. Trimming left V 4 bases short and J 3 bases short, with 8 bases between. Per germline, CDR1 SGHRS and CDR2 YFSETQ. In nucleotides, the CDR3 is TGCGCCAGCAGCGGCAGGGGCTACGAGCAGTACTTC. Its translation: CASSGRGYEQYF.

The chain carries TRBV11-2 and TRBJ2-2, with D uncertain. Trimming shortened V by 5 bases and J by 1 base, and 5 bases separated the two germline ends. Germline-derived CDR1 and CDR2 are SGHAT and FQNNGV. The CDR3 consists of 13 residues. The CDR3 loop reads CASSVRNTGELFF. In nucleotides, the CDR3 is TGTGCCAGCAGCGTCAGGAACACCGGGGAGCTGTTTTTT.